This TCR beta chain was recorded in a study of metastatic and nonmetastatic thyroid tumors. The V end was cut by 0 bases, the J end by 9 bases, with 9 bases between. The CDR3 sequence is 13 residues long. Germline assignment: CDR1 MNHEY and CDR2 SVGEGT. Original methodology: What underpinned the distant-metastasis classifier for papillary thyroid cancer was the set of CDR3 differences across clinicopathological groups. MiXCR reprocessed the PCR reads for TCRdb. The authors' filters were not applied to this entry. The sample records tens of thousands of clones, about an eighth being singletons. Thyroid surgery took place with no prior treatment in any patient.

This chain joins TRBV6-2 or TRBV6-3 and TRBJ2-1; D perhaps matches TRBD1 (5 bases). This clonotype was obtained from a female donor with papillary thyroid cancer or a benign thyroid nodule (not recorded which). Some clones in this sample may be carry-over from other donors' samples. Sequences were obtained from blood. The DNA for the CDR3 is TGTGCCAGCAGTTACTCCTTTCAGGGTGAGCAGTTCTTC. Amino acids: CASSYSFQGEQFF.